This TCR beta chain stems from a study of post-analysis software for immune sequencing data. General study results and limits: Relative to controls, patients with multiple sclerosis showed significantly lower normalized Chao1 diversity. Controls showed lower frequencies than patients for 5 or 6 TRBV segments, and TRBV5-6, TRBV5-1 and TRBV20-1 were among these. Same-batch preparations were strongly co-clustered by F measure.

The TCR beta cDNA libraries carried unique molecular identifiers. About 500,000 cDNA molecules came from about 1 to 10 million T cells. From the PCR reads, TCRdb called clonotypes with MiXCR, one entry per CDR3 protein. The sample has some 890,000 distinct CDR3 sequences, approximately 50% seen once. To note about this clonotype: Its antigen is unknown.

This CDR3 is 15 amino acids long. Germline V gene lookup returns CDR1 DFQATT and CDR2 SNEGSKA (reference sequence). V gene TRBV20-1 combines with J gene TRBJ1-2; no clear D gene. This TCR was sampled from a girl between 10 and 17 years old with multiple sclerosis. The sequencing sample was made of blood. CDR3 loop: CSASPGSSVNYGYTF. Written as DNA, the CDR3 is TGCAGCGCGTCTCCGGGTTCTAGCGTTAACTATGGCTACACCTTC.